Listed here is a single TCR beta chain. This sample was taken from a study of OX40 agonist ivuxolimab in advanced cancers. V gave up 4 bases and J gave up 3 bases, with 7 bases separating them. The CDR3 spans 11 residues. Per the germline V gene, CDR1 is GTSNPN and CDR2 is SVGIG (reference sequence). Some clones are missing from TCRdb's copy, which holds only in-frame ones; the method was immunoSEQ multiplex PCR. The repertoire holds 100,000 to 140,000 clones, with approximately 89% as singletons. The material sequenced was CD4+ or CD8+ T cells sorted from blood, taken in a trial of the OX40 agonist ivuxolimab. This TCR was sampled from an adult with an advanced solid tumor such as melanoma, head and neck, liver or kidney cancer. The chain combines TRBV30 with TRBJ2-7; maybe TRBD1 (6 bases). Here the CDR3 reads CAWKQGYEQYF. The CDR3, as DNA: TGTGCCTGGAAACAGGGCTACGAGCAGTACTTC.